This record concerns one T cell receptor (beta chain) sequence. Its cognate antigen is unknown. Each of the patients experienced relapse following autologous stem cell transplantation, and their brentuximab vedotin exposure differed. Trimming removed 1 base at V and 0 bases at J, with 9 bases between. The CDR3 sequence is 15 residues long. Germline assignment: CDR1 KGHSH and CDR2 LQKENI. This specimen comes from a study of PD-1 blockade in classical Hodgkin lymphoma. Study results and limitations: Newly diagnosed patients reportedly trailed healthy donors in baseline TCR diversity.

Sequenced by immunoSEQ multiplex PCR; TCRdb stores in-frame clones only, minus some. Of tens of thousands of clones listed, around nine tenths are singletons. Sequencing used peripheral blood mononuclear cells (PBMCs), obtained before the second cycle of nivolumab. The chain joins TRBV18 to TRBJ1-1; D unclear. The clonotype comes from a human donor with classical Hodgkin lymphoma. The chain's CDR3 is CASSPQGNMNTEAFF. The CDR3 bases are TGTGCCAGCTCACCACAGGGAAACATGAACACTGAAGCTTTCTTT.